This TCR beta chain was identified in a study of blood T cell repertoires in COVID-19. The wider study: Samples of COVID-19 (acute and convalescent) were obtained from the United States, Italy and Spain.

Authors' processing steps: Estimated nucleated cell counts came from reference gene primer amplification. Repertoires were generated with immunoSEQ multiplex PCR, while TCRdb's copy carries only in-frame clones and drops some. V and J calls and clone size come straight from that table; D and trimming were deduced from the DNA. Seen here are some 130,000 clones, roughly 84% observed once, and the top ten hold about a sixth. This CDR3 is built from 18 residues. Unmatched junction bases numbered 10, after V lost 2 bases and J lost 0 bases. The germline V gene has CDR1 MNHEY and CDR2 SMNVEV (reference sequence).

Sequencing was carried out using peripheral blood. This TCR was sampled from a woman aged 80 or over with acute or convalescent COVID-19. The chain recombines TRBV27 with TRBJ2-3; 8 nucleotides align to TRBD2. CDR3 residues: CASSLKSGGHYSTDTQYF. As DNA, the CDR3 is TGTGCCAGCAGTTTAAAGAGCGGGGGCCATTATAGCACAGATACGCAGTATTTT.